This entry concerns a single T cell receptor (beta chain). This receptor's antigen is unknown. Base qualities are not provided; no much larger clone lies one nucleotide away. This sample stems from a study of glioma-infiltrating T cells after dendritic cell vaccination (dated by TCRdb to about 2016). About the investigation overall: The cohort comprised around 15 glioblastoma patients from Phase I and II dendritic cell vaccination trials, 9 newly diagnosed and 6 with recurrent disease. The vaccine consisted of monocyte-derived dendritic cells cultured less than eight days with IL-4 and GM-CSF, then pulsed overnight with autologous tumor lysate. In glioblastoma patients vaccinated with dendritic cells, deep sequencing of TCR beta CDR3 regions served to measure tumor-infiltrating lymphocyte content and to compare repertoires between tumor and blood. Between 2003 and 2012, patients were given autologous tumor lysate-pulsed dendritic cell vaccination. TCR sequencing metrics, including TIL content and tumor-blood repertoire overlap, were correlated with survival after dendritic cell vaccination. Each patient was given three intradermal dendritic cell vaccine injections, spaced two weeks apart, in the arm below the axilla.

Findings and caveats that apply to the study as a whole: The response model built on TCR overlap across three groups was characterized as speculative, with prospective validation still needed. The cohort was small and heterogeneous, with few patients having full blood and tumor sets and even fewer initial-recurrent tumor pairs. After dendritic cell vaccination, a higher estimated pretreatment TIL content predicted longer time to progression and overall survival. No direct relationship between TCR clonality and survival was found, suggesting that a diverse polyclonal response may matter.

This specimen's time point label, interpreted: after dendritic cell vaccination, including at tumor progression/relapse. To be selected, patients needed enough residual fresh-frozen tumor tissue and more than two years of available survival data. Although molecular status otherwise differed among the glioblastoma patients, no patient had an isocitrate dehydrogenase mutation. PBMC were collected before vaccination, two weeks after the third vaccination, and at tumor progression when it occurred. Genomic DNA was extracted with the Qiagen DNeasy Blood extraction Kit. Based on the germline V gene, the CDR1 and CDR2 sequences are SGHRS and YFSETQ. From the cysteine through the phenylalanine, the CDR3 covers 15 amino acids. The DNA shown is the 45-base CDR3, in frame from base 1. Relative to germline, V is 0 bases shorter and J is 4 bases shorter, with 13 bases between their ends. TCRB CDR3 regions were amplified from approximately 2 ug genomic DNA, or all available DNA if less, using the immunoSEQ assay. For multiplex PCR, 60 forward primers for TCR V beta segments and 13 reverse primers for J beta segments were used. Synthetic control templates were spiked into each sample at limiting dilution to estimate reads per starting template. Sequencing produced 87 bp reads on the Illumina HiSeq System. In the source study's methods: PCR and sequencing errors were removed by a nearest neighbor algorithm that merged closely related sequences. TCR overlap was measured as the percentage of unique tumor TCR beta sequences that were also present in the peripheral blood of the same patient. Entries here come from immuneACCESS through TCRdb and include only in-frame sequences with V and J called. Some clones fail to appear in such tables; in the studies checked, an unresolved V gene covers under half of the shortfall, and the cause of the remainder is unknown. The DNA was the basis for D and trimming; V, J and clone size are from that table. This sample gives about 50,000 clones in total; roughly 90% of them show up just once. Around 5% of the sample belongs to the ten largest clones.

The rearranged segments are TRBV5-1 and TRBJ1-2; the D gene remains uncertain. This TCR derives from a human donor with glioblastoma. This specimen was blood, taken after dendritic cell vaccination. The nucleotides are TGCGCCAGCAGCTTGGAGGAGTCGGAAATCTATGGCTACACCTTC. Its product reads: CASSLEESEIYGYTF.